This TCR beta chain was obtained from a study of spatial heterogeneity in lung cancer. Study details: Matched bulk RNA-seq gave a T cell module score that correlated strongly with tumor-region TCR transcript counts. TCR and UMI combinations that were unique each appeared, on average, more than ten times in raw reads. Study conclusions and caveats: The study estimated around 7% alpha and roughly 14% beta chain coverage of tumor T cells. It was found that expanded intratumoral alpha and beta TCR counts tracked tumor mutation counts.

This clonotype was picked up a small number of times. The antigen remains undetermined. Time point described: sample taken at primary tumor resection. CDR1 and CDR2 from the germline V gene are SNHLY and FYNNEI. The CDR3 sequence is 14 residues long. V was clipped by 5 bases and J by 3 bases; unmatched bases: 5. TCRdb recomputed calls from the 5' RACE reads with MiXCR, one row per CDR3 protein. The sample lists approximately 21,000 distinct CDR3 sequences, nearly 6.5% occurring once. This chain connects TRBV2 to TRBJ2-7, with 9 positions matching TRBD1. Sequenced here: lung tumor tissue, sampled at surgery. The TCR sequence derives from a male donor with early-stage non-small cell lung cancer. This CDR3 is CASSLGQGIYEQYF. DNA of the CDR3: TGTGCCAGCAGTTTAGGACAGGGGATCTACGAGCAGTACTTC. The whole variable domain, remainder taken from reference TRBV2 and TRBJ2-7, is EPEVTQTPSHQVTQMGQEVILRCVPISNHLYFYWYRQILGQKVEFLVSFYNNEISEKSEIFDDQFSVERPDGSNFTLKIRSTKLEDSAMYFCASSLGQGIYEQYFGPGTRLTVT.